This T cell receptor beta chain was identified during a study of blood T cell repertoires in COVID-19. Across the whole study: Sources were T cells, B-cell-depleted T cells, or PBMCs; the material itself was cDNA or gDNA.

This CDR3 has 13 amino acids. V lost 7 bases and J 8 bases, leaving 15 bases between the germline ends. Per germline, CDR1 MGHDK and CDR2 SYGVNS. In the original processing: Nucleated cell counts were estimated from reference gene primer amplification. Clones were sequenced by immunoSEQ multiplex PCR, and TCRdb holds only the in-frame ones, with some missing. V, J and clone size reflect that table, while D and trimming were determined from the DNA. The sample has around 250,000 clones; 86% are singletons. This clonotype was obtained from a man between 18 and 35 years old with active or convalescent COVID-19. Sequencing was performed on peripheral blood. This chain joins TRBV25-1 and TRBJ2-1; D not certain. The CDR3 spells CASKPSVLDEQFF. The CDR3 DNA is TGTGCCAGCAAGCCGAGCGTACTGGATGAGCAGTTCTTC.